This entry lists 30 T cell receptor beta chains sequenced from one sample in a study of cytomegalovirus exposure and HLA in healthy donors. The study ran its PCR with 60 Vbeta and 13 Jbeta primers. Repertoires were generated with immunoSEQ multiplex PCR, while TCRdb's copy carries only in-frame clones and drops some. The repertoire has 220,000 or so clones, under 80% of them found once; the top ten carry 1.8%. The sample taken for sequencing was PBMCs. The receptors shown here come from a young woman in good health and CMV-seronegative.

The J gene is TRBJ2-1, the V gene TRBV29-1, with a weak D call TRBD2 (5 bases). The CDR3 runs to 13 residues. V was cut by 4 bases and J by 6 bases, with 13 bases left in between. In germline, CDR1 is SQVTM, CDR2 ANQGSEA. The CDR3 DNA sequence: TGCAGCGTTGCTGGCGGGTTTCTCAATGAGCAGTTCTTC. This sequence encodes CSVAGGFLNEQFF.

This chain connects TRBV10-3 to TRBJ1-1; D is possibly TRBD1 (6 bases). CDR1 is ENHRY and CDR2 is SYGVKD in the germline V gene. Deletions cut 6 bases from V and 1 base from J, with 9 bases between. This CDR3 region has 13 residues. The CDR3 is CAIRRDKNTEAFF. The CDR3 DNA sequence: TGTGCCATCAGAAGGGACAAGAACACTGAAGCTTTCTTT.

J is TRBJ2-7 and V is TRBV7-8, with unresolved D. The CDR3 length is 13 residues. With 4 bases removed from V and 6 bases from J, the gap between germline ends came to 13 bases. Per germline, CDR1 SGHVS and CDR2 FQNEAQ. Written as DNA, the CDR3 is TGTGCCAGCAGCTCTGCACGGGTTTCCGAGCAGTACTTC. Its translation is CASSSARVSEQYF.

The chain has TRBV5-4 and TRBJ1-1; the match to TRBD1 covers 10 bases. V shed 4 bases and J 0 bases; nucleotides not matched to a gene: 6. Per germline, CDR1 SGHNT and CDR2 YYREEE (reference sequence). The CDR3 extends over 16 amino acids. DNA for the CDR3: TGTGCCAGCAGCACGGCGACAGGGGGCGTGAACACTGAAGCTTTCTTT. This encodes CASSTATGGVNTEAFF.

The rearrangement links TRBV5-1 to TRBJ2-1, with 10 bases aligning to TRBD2. V lost 4 bases and J lost 0; bases outside the gene matches: 7. Germline V gives CDR1 SGHRS, CDR2 YFSETQ. This CDR3 spans 17 amino acids. CDR3 bases: TGCGCCAGCAGCGGGACTAGCGTTAAAAGCTCCTACAATGAGCAGTTCTTC. It specifies CASSGTSVKSSYNEQFF. Looking up the rest from reference TRBV5-1 and TRBJ2-1 gives the full variable domain: KAGVTQTPRYLIKTRGQQVTLSCSPISGHRSVSWYQQTPGQGLQFLFEYFSETQRNKGNFPGRFSGRQFSNSRSEMNVSTLELGDSALYLCASSGTSVKSSYNEQFFGPGTRLTVL.

The chain couples TRBV2 to TRBJ1-1; D is ambiguous. The length of the CDR3 is 14 residues. V was pared by 4 bases and J by 1 base, with 10 bases between. Germline CDR1 reads SNHLY; CDR2 reads FYNNEI. The CDR3 nucleotides read TGTGCCAGCAGTGTGATGAGTCAGAACACTGAAGCTTTCTTT. Translation: CASSVMSQNTEAFF.

This clone was counted a single time. The chain has TRBV6-1 and TRBJ1-2; 9 bases are a match to TRBD1. Germline V gene data show CDR1 as MNHNS and CDR2 as SASEGT. The CDR3 has 13 residues. Unmatched junction bases numbered 3, after V lost 5 bases and J lost 5 bases. The CDR3 coding sequence is TGTGCCAGCAGTAGGGGACAGGGATATGGCTACACCTTC. The encoded protein is CASSRGQGYGYTF.

The chain is built from TRBV19 and TRBJ2-1, with 7 bases matching TRBD2. The V gene's germline CDR1 is LNHDA and CDR2 SQIVND (reference sequence). Trimming cost V 1 base and J 9 bases; bases outside gene matches: 3. CDR3 length: 13 amino acids. The CDR3, as DNA: TGTGCCAGTAGTATAGGGCTAGCGGTTGAGCAGTTCTTC. This sequence encodes CASSIGLAVEQFF.

The rearrangement links TRBV19 to TRBJ1-4; 8 nucleotides line up with TRBD1. V trimming: 6 bases; J trimming: 3 bases; junction bases outside the gene matches: 3. CDR3 size: 14 residues. Per the germline V gene, CDR1 is LNHDA and CDR2 is SQIVND (reference sequence). Written as DNA, the CDR3 is TGTGCCAGTAGCAGGGGGCTGTCTAATGAAAAACTGTTTTTT. Translation: CASSRGLSNEKLFF.

There are a few counts of this clone. The V and J genes are TRBV19 and TRBJ1-1; D may be TRBD1 (6 bases). CDR3 size: 13 residues. Germline V gives CDR1 LNHDA, CDR2 SQIVND (reference sequence). V lost 7 bases and J 0 bases, leaving 9 bases between the germline ends. Written as DNA, the CDR3 is TGTGCCAGTACTACAGGGTTGAACACTGAAGCTTTCTTT. Protein sequence: CASTTGLNTEAFF.

This clone has just one count. The chain carries TRBV7-9 and TRBJ1-6; 7 bases map to TRBD1. CDR3 length: 15 residues. The V segment lost 1 base and the J segment 9 bases; nucleotides outside the gene matches: 6. Germline CDR1 reads SEHNR; CDR2 reads FQNEAQ (reference sequence). CDR3 region: CASSLGQGDGSPLHF. In DNA form, the CDR3 reads TGTGCCAGCAGCTTAGGACAGGGAGATGGTTCACCCCTCCACTTT.

The chain has TRBV4-1 and TRBJ2-2, with 9 bases identical to TRBD2. Germline V gives CDR1 MGHRA, CDR2 YSYEKL. The CDR3 contains 16 residues. Trimming at V came to 2 bases and at J to 4 bases, leaving 5 bases not matched to a gene. The CDR3 coding sequence is TGCGCCAGCAGCCAACGCAGCGGGAGGACCACCGGGGAGCTGTTTTTT. Its translation: CASSQRSGRTTGELFF.

This rearrangement joins TRBV5-1 to TRBJ2-1; TRBD1 is a possible D gene (5 bases). V was shortened by 4 bases and J by 0 bases, with 20 bases between the two germline ends. CDR1 and CDR2 from the germline V gene are SGHRS and YFSETQ. The CDR3 is 18 residues long. CDR3 sequence: CASSPDPGGAYSYNEQFF. The CDR3 nucleotides read TGCGCCAGCAGCCCGGACCCAGGTGGGGCTTACTCCTACAATGAGCAGTTCTTC. The complete variable domain, with remaining parts taken from reference TRBV5-1 and TRBJ2-1, reads KAGVTQTPRYLIKTRGQQVTLSCSPISGHRSVSWYQQTPGQGLQFLFEYFSETQRNKGNFPGRFSGRQFSNSRSEMNVSTLELGDSALYLCASSPDPGGAYSYNEQFFGPGTRLTVL.

This chain connects TRBV30 to TRBJ1-5; D might be TRBD1 (6 bases). Trimming stripped 4 bases from V and 4 bases from J, with 11 bases between. Germline V gives CDR1 GTSNPN, CDR2 SVGIG (reference sequence). The CDR3 runs 13 residues. Here the CDR3 reads CAWKGGENQPQHF. Written as DNA, the CDR3 is TGTGCCTGGAAGGGGGGGGAGAATCAGCCCCAGCATTTT.

The CDR3 spells CASSVQSRDTEAFF. The CDR3 region has the DNA TGTGCCAGCAGCGTACAAAGCCGAGACACTGAAGCTTTCTTT. The chain joins TRBV9 to TRBJ1-1; D remains ambiguous. The CDR3 is 14 amino acids. V lost 1 base and J 3 bases, leaving 10 bases between the germline ends. Germline CDR1 and CDR2: SGDLS and YYNGEE.

This sequence joins TRBV19 and TRBJ2-1; weak D call: TRBD2 (6 bases). The V gene's germline CDR1 is LNHDA and CDR2 SQIVND (reference sequence). With 6 bases removed from V and 7 bases from J, the gap between germline ends came to 13 bases. CDR3 size: 13 residues. The CDR3 region has the DNA TGTGCCAGTAGCCATGGGGGGAGGAATGAGCAGTTCTTC. As protein: CASSHGGRNEQFF.

This clone was detected once. The chain carries TRBV7-2 and TRBJ2-5; 9 bases line up with TRBD2. The end of the DNA aligns better with TRBJ2-7, so the J call may be wrong. The CDR3 is made up of 16 amino acids. The germline gives CDR1 SGHTA, CDR2 FQGNSA. The CDR3 bases are TGTGCCAGCAGCTTATTACGGACTAGCGACTCCTACGAGCAGTACTTC. Translation: CASSLLRTSDSYEQYF.

The rearrangement joins TRBV4-2 to TRBJ2-1; weak D call: TRBD2 (5 bases). This CDR3 is built from 15 residues. CDR1 is LGHNA and CDR2 is YNFKEQ in the germline V gene. V lost 1 base and J lost 4, with 11 bases in between. The CDR3 nucleotides are TGTGCCAGCAGCCAAGGGGCTAGCAGATACAATGAGCAGTTCTTC. Protein sequence: CASSQGASRYNEQFF.

This clone was detected only a few times. This could be a read error, since a much larger clone is one nucleotide away. This chain joins TRBV30 and TRBJ1-1; 9 nucleotides align to TRBD1. In germline, CDR1 is GTSNPN, CDR2 SVGIG (reference sequence). Germline trimming cut 7 bases from V and 5 bases from J; bases unmatched to any gene: 14. This CDR3 has 15 amino acids. Here the CDR3 reads CASFSTLTGGTEAFF. DNA of the CDR3: TGTGCCTCCTTTTCCACCTTGACAGGGGGAACTGAAGCTTTCTTT.

This chain joins TRBV2 and TRBJ2-7; D possibly corresponds to TRBD2 (5 bases). Per germline, CDR1 SNHLY and CDR2 FYNNEI. The CDR3 has 15 amino acids. V was shortened by 6 bases and J by 6 bases, with 21 bases between the two germline ends. CDR3 nucleotide sequence: TGTGCCAGCAGGAAAGGTAGAGGGTCAACTTCCGAGCAGTACTTC. Translated, it gives CASRKGRGSTSEQYF.

This sequence joins TRBV2 and TRBJ2-1, with 7 bases lining up with TRBD2. The germline V gene encodes CDR1 SNHLY and CDR2 FYNNEI. Unmatched junction bases numbered 8, after V lost 4 bases and J lost 2 bases. CDR3 length: 16 amino acids. CDR3 sequence: CASSGASGLTYNEQFF. Written as DNA, the CDR3 is TGTGCCAGCAGTGGGGCTAGCGGACTCACCTACAATGAGCAGTTCTTC.

As for this clone: At one boundary the junction diverges from the germline segment, which might be a read error. V is TRBV7-9 and J is TRBJ2-7; TRBD1 matches at 9 bases. Germline V gene data show CDR1 as SEHNR and CDR2 as FQNEAQ (reference sequence). This CDR3 is 16 amino acids long. CDR3 bases: TGTTCCAGCAGCTCTGAGCCGGGGGACAGGGTTCCCGAGCAGTACTTC. Protein product: CSSSSEPGDRVPEQYF.

The gene calls are TRBV18 and TRBJ1-3; 8 positions agree with TRBD1. The CDR3 runs to 16 residues. The ends lost 1 base at V and 1 base at J; junction bases unmatched: 3. Germline loops: CDR1 KGHSH, CDR2 LQKENI. CDR3 residues: CASSPQRTGSGNTIYF. The CDR3 DNA reads TGTGCCAGCTCACCACAGAGGACAGGGTCTGGAAACACCATATATTTT. The full variable domain, rest sourced from reference TRBV18 and TRBJ1-3, is NAGVMQNPRHLVRRRGQEARLRCSPMKGHSHVYWYRQLPEEGLKFMVYLQKENIIDESGMPKERFSAEFPKEGPSILRIQQVVRGDSAAYFCASSPQRTGSGNTIYFGEGSWLTVV.

This rearrangement joins TRBV5-8 to TRBJ1-5, with 11 bases aligning to TRBD1. The V gene end was trimmed by 7 bases and the J gene end by 6 bases; junction bases not matched to a gene: 15. CDR1 and CDR2 (germline): SGHTS, YDEGEE. The CDR3 loop spans 17 amino acids. Here the CDR3 reads CASAAPLGQGASQPQHF. The CDR3, as DNA: TGTGCCAGCGCCGCCCCACTCGGACAGGGGGCATCTCAGCCCCAGCATTTT.

The rearrangement uses TRBV7-3 and TRBJ2-3; TRBD2 aligns across 16 bases. The CDR3 runs 18 residues. The J segment lost 7 bases and the V segment lost 3 bases, leaving 10 bases of the junction unmatched. Germline loops: CDR1 SGHTA, CDR2 FQGTGA. CDR3 coding DNA: TGTGCCAGCAGCTTCTCCGGGACTAGCGGGGGGGCTCGAAATACGCAGTATTTT. Translating gives CASSFSGTSGGARNTQYF.

The rearrangement links TRBV11-2 to TRBJ2-3, with D maybe TRBD2 (5 bases). V gave up 0 bases and J gave up 2 bases, with 9 bases separating them. CDR1 is SGHAT and CDR2 is FQNNGV in the germline V gene. The CDR3 loop spans 15 amino acids. This CDR3 reads CASSLDGILTDTQYF. CDR3 sequence (DNA): TGTGCCAGCAGCTTAGACGGGATCCTCACAGATACGCAGTATTTT.

Here the CDR3 reads CASSLGPSGRRNNEQFF. The CDR3 DNA follows: TGTGCCAGCAGCTTAGGCCCTAGCGGGAGGAGGAACAATGAGCAGTTCTTC. This sequence joins TRBV7-6 and TRBJ2-1; TRBD2 matches 11 bases. The germline V gene encodes CDR1 SGHVS and CDR2 FNYEAQ. This CDR3 is 17 amino acids long. V trimming: 1 base; J trimming: 5 bases; junction bases outside the gene matches: 7.

This clone was counted once. The junction does not match germline at one end; this may be a read error. The rearrangement uses TRBV5-6 and TRBJ2-2; 11 bases align to TRBD2. Germline V gene data show CDR1 as SGHDT and CDR2 as YYEEEE. CDR3 size: 17 residues. CDR3 loop: CDSSLEASGGPTGELFF. The CDR3 DNA reads as TGTGACAGCAGCTTGGAGGCTAGCGGGGGGCCCACCGGGGAGCTGTTTTTT.

V gene TRBV29-1 combines with J gene TRBJ1-2; no definite D call. Germline assignment: CDR1 SQVTM and CDR2 ANQGSEA. Trimming left V 3 bases short and J 2 bases short, with 7 bases between. This CDR3 comprises 12 residues. As DNA, the CDR3 is TGCAGCGTTGACGGGATAAACTATGGCTACACCTTC. The encoded protein is CSVDGINYGYTF.

For the CDR3, the DNA is TGTGCCAGCAGCTTATACGGGAGGAAGGAAGTTGCTGAAGCTTTCTTT. Residues: CASSLYGRKEVAEAFF. This sequence joins TRBV7-9 and TRBJ1-1; D not certain. Trimming shortened V by 2 bases and J by 6 bases, and 19 bases separated the two germline ends. Per germline, CDR1 SEHNR and CDR2 FQNEAQ (reference sequence). This CDR3 has 16 amino acids.